A single sample gave rise to the 11 T cell receptor beta chains below, sequenced in a study of blood T cells in healthy people across ages. Primers used in a second PCR of roughly 7 to 12 cycles were a sample-barcoded 5' primer and a J-beta primer mix. TCRdb re-called the 5' RACE reads through MiXCR, storing one row per CDR3 protein. The table includes 1.5 million to 2 million distinct CDR3 sequences, about 30% detected once. Sample: blood. All receptors derive from a woman in her twenties or thirties in good health.

This clonotype appeared a few times. This chain uses TRBV6-5 with TRBJ2-1; TRBD2 aligns across 13 bases. This CDR3 spans 16 amino acids. Germline V gene sequence: CDR1 MNHEY, CDR2 SVGAGI. V gave up 7 bases and J gave up 6 bases; unmatched junction bases: 9. Here the CDR3 reads CASTLTSGGRFNEQFF. The DNA for the CDR3 is TGTGCCAGCACCTTGACTAGCGGGGGGCGGTTCAATGAGCAGTTCTTC.

This clonotype was seen only a few times. This chain connects TRBV20-1 to TRBJ2-1; a possible D gene is TRBD2 (6 bases). CDR1 and CDR2 from the germline V gene are DFQATT and SNEGSKA (reference sequence). This CDR3 comprises 13 residues. The V end was cut by 6 bases, the J end by 0 bases, with 9 bases between. The CDR3 nucleotides read TGCAGTGCCGGGGGTAACTCCTACAATGAGCAGTTCTTC. This translates into CSAGGNSYNEQFF.

This sequence joins TRBV10-1 and TRBJ2-1; 11 bases fit TRBD1. The J segment lost 10 bases and the V segment lost 5 bases, leaving 13 bases of the junction unmatched. The CDR3 consists of 16 residues. From germline, CDR1 is WNHNN and CDR2 SYGVQD (reference sequence). The CDR3, as DNA: TGCGCCAGCAGTTCCCTGACCGGGACAGGGGGGTCGGAGCAGTTCTTC. It is translated as CASSSLTGTGGSEQFF.

V usage is TRBV5-4 and J usage is TRBJ2-1; 10 bases fit TRBD2. The CDR3 is 15 residues long. Germline V gene sequence: CDR1 SGHNT, CDR2 YYREEE (reference sequence). V lost 5 bases to trimming and J lost 1 base; unmatched junction nucleotides: 3. This chain's CDR3 is CASRAAGGSYNEQFF. CDR3 DNA sequence: TGTGCCAGCAGAGCAGCGGGGGGGTCCTACAATGAGCAGTTCTTC.

This clonotype was observed a few times. V and J are TRBV10-2 and TRBJ2-3; 8 nucleotides agree with TRBD2. Losses at the gene ends were 6 bases for V and 2 bases for J; bases not matched to a gene: 4. The CDR3 has 14 amino acids. The germline CDR1 and CDR2 sequences are WSHSY and SAAADI. Here the CDR3 reads CASSASGLTDTQYF. DNA for the CDR3: TGCGCCAGCAGCGCTAGCGGGCTCACAGATACGCAGTATTTT.

This clonotype appeared many times. The chain has TRBV4-3 and TRBJ1-1; D is unclear. Germline CDR1 is LGHNA and CDR2 is YSLEER. The V gene lost 0 bases and the J gene lost 1 base, with 3 bases spanning the gap. This CDR3 is 13 amino acids long. This CDR3 reads CASSQERNTEAFF. CDR3 DNA: TGCGCCAGCAGCCAAGAACGGAACACTGAAGCTTTCTTT.

A few counts support this clonotype. The chain is built from TRBV20-1 and TRBJ2-3; TRBD2 matches 9 bases. Trimming cost V 3 bases and J 0 bases; bases outside gene matches: 10. This CDR3 has 17 amino acids. Germline CDR1 DFQATT, CDR2 SNEGSKA (reference sequence). CDR3 loop: CSASGAGGSFSTDTQYF. The DNA of the CDR3 is TGCAGTGCTAGTGGCGCGGGGGGGAGCTTTAGCACAGATACGCAGTATTTT.

V is TRBV11-1 and J is TRBJ2-3; D perhaps matches TRBD2 (6 bases). The V end lost 5 bases, the J end lost 10 bases, and 22 bases lay between the germline ends. CDR3 length: 15 residues. In germline, CDR1 is SGHAT, CDR2 FQDESV (reference sequence). The CDR3 DNA reads as TGTGCCAGCAGCCTTAGCGGAAACCTCTTTCTTTCGCAGTATTTT. It yields the protein CASSLSGNLFLSQYF.

This clonotype was counted between two and nine times. The rearrangement uses TRBV12-3 or TRBV12-4 and TRBJ2-6; D not resolved. The CDR3 contains 19 residues. V was clipped by 2 bases and J by 0 bases, with 17 bases between them. The DNA of the CDR3 is TGTGCCAGCAGTTTAAGAGTCTGGGGTGTGAGCTCTGGGGCCAACGTCCTGACTTTC. Translated: CASSLRVWGVSSGANVLTF.

The sample holds one count of this clonotype. A read error is possible here, since a much larger clone lies one base away. V is TRBV6-5 and J is TRBJ2-7; TRBD1 is a possible D gene (5 bases). Germline CDR1 reads MNHEY; CDR2 reads SVGAGI. V was trimmed by 5 bases and J by 3 bases, leaving 11 bases between them. This CDR3 contains 13 residues. CDR3 in amino acids: CASSVGAVYEQYF. CDR3 nucleotides: TGTGCCAGCAGTGTTGGGGCAGTCTACGAGCAGTACTTC.

The genes are TRBV7-2 and TRBJ2-1, with D perhaps given as TRBD1 or TRBD2 (6 bases each). V lost 1 base to trimming and J lost 7 bases, with 14 bases between them. The CDR3 spans 15 residues. The germline V gene has CDR1 SGHTA and CDR2 FQGNSA. The CDR3 bases are TGTGCCAGCAGCTTAGGGGGGGCTCCGGGTAATGAGCAGTTCTTC. As protein: CASSLGGAPGNEQFF.